A single sample is the source of the 18 T cell receptor beta chains below, sequenced in a study of blood T cell repertoires in COVID-19. Here immunoSEQ multiplex PCR was the method, and the copy in TCRdb shows in-frame clones only, minus some. The sample has some 270,000 clones, roughly 86% seen once; the top ten hold 1.6%. Input material: peripheral blood. Every receptor here comes from an older woman who had recovered from COVID-19.

J is TRBJ1-1 and V is TRBV9, with D unresolved. Germline V gives CDR1 SGDLS, CDR2 YYNGEE. V dropped 2 bases and J dropped 0 bases, with 14 bases sitting between them. This CDR3 has 16 residues. CDR3 residues: CASSVYVSPMNTEAFF. In DNA, the CDR3 is TGTGCCAGCAGCGTTTACGTCTCTCCTATGAACACTGAAGCTTTCTTT. The full variable domain, rest sourced from reference TRBV9 and TRBJ1-1, is DSGVTQTPKHLITATGQRVTLRCSPRSGDLSVYWYQQSLDQGLQFLIQYYNGEERAKGNILERFSAQQFPDLHSELNLSSLELGDSALYFCASSVYVSPMNTEAFFGQGTRLTVV.

V gene TRBV9 combines with J gene TRBJ2-2; the match to TRBD1 covers 8 bases. The CDR3 sequence is 15 residues long. V was pared by 0 bases and J by 5 bases, with 3 bases of the junction left unmatched. Germline CDR1 reads SGDLS; CDR2 reads YYNGEE. The CDR3 reads CASSVGTGGTGELFF. The CDR3 DNA reads TGTGCCAGCAGCGTAGGAACAGGGGGTACCGGGGAGCTGTTTTTT.

This clone was seen just once. The chain couples TRBV5-1 to TRBJ2-3, with D uncertain. Per the germline V gene, CDR1 is SGHRS and CDR2 is YFSETQ. The CDR3 is 15 residues long. With 4 bases removed from V and 4 bases from J, the gap between germline ends came to 16 bases. CDR3 DNA: TGCGCCAGCAGCGCCGGTCGGAGCTGGGCAGATACGCAGTATTTT. Its translation: CASSAGRSWADTQYF.

The genes are TRBV6-2 or TRBV6-3 and TRBJ2-4, with 7 positions matching TRBD1. Germline CDR1 reads MNHEY; CDR2 reads SVGEGT. The CDR3 consists of 17 residues. Trimming at V came to 0 bases and at J to 9 bases, leaving 14 bases not matched to a gene. This chain's CDR3 is CASSYSYFRDRGGIQYF. For the CDR3, the DNA is TGTGCCAGCAGTTACTCATATTTCCGGGACAGAGGGGGCATTCAGTACTTC.

J is TRBJ1-2 and V is TRBV24-1; TRBD1 matches 8 bases. Germline CDR1 is KGHDR and CDR2 is SFDVKD. This CDR3 region has 14 residues. V was pared by 4 bases and J by 3 bases, with 3 bases of the junction left unmatched. DNA of the CDR3: TGTGCCACCAGTGAGACAGGGGTTGACTATGGCTACACCTTC. Translating it yields CATSETGVDYGYTF.

The chain carries TRBV9 and TRBJ2-4; 8 positions match TRBD1. The CDR3 totals 17 residues. Germline V gene data show CDR1 as SGDLS and CDR2 as YYNGEE. J gave up 9 bases and V 4 bases, and 18 bases lay outside the gene matches. CDR3 nucleotides: TGTGCCAGCAGCCCCCCTCTCGGACAGGGTGGTAGGGGCATTCAGTACTTC. The encoded protein is CASSPPLGQGGRGIQYF.

The chain combines TRBV19 with TRBJ2-2, with 7 bases matching TRBD1. Per the germline V gene, CDR1 is LNHDA and CDR2 is SQIVND (reference sequence). V gave up 9 bases and J gave up 2 bases; unmatched junction bases: 6. The CDR3 is made up of 14 amino acids. CDR3 bases: TGTGCCAGCTGGAGGACAGGCAACACCGGGGAGCTGTTTTTT. Protein: CASWRTGNTGELFF.

The chain carries TRBV2 and TRBJ2-2; D unclear. The CDR3 spans 11 residues. From germline, CDR1 is SNHLY and CDR2 FYNNEI. Trimming took 6 bases from V and 4 from J, leaving 3 bases between them. The CDR3 coding sequence is TGTGCCAGCAGCAGCACCGGGGAGCTGTTTTTT. This encodes CASSSTGELFF.

The chain joins TRBV6-2 or TRBV6-3 to TRBJ2-1; 11 nucleotides align to TRBD2. The CDR3 spans 14 residues. The trim removed 3 bases at V and 8 bases at J, leaving 3 bases unmatched. Germline assignment: CDR1 MNHEY and CDR2 SVGEGT. The CDR3 is CASSYLLAGDEQFF. The CDR3 nucleotides are TGTGCCAGCAGTTATTTACTAGCGGGGGATGAGCAGTTCTTC.

The genes are TRBV5-1 and TRBJ2-3; D unclear. Trimming stripped 2 bases from V and 2 bases from J, with 6 bases between. The CDR3 has 13 amino acids. Germline values: CDR1 SGHRS, CDR2 YFSETQ. CDR3 sequence (DNA): TGCGCCAGCAGCTTAACTCCCACAGATACGCAGTATTTT. It yields the protein CASSLTPTDTQYF. Full variable domain (missing parts from reference TRBV5-1 and TRBJ2-3): KAGVTQTPRYLIKTRGQQVTLSCSPISGHRSVSWYQQTPGQGLQFLFEYFSETQRNKGNFPGRFSGRQFSNSRSEMNVSTLELGDSALYLCASSLTPTDTQYFGPGTRLTVL.

The V gene is TRBV29-1, the J gene TRBJ2-5; 9 bases match TRBD2. There are 15 residues in the CDR3. The junction had 15 bases not matched to a gene; V was cut back by 8 bases and J by 5 bases. Germline V gives CDR1 SQVTM, CDR2 ANQGSEA. CDR3 amino acids: CSTRRSGGWYETQYF. As DNA, the CDR3 is TGCAGCACAAGGAGGAGCGGGGGGTGGTACGAGACCCAGTACTTC.

The rearrangement joins TRBV7-2 to TRBJ1-1; perhaps TRBD1 as D (5 bases). CDR1 is SGHTA and CDR2 is FQGNSA in the germline V gene. The CDR3 spans 17 residues. V was cut by 0 bases and J by 3 bases, with 17 bases left in between. CDR3 loop: CASSLASNSRGDTEAFF. The CDR3 nucleotides are TGTGCCAGCAGCTTAGCCTCGAATAGCCGGGGGGACACTGAAGCTTTCTTT.

V usage is TRBV2 and J usage is TRBJ1-1; 7 positions match TRBD1. The ends lost 10 bases at V and 5 bases at J; junction bases unmatched: 10. CDR3 length equals 13 residues. Germline CDR1 reads SNHLY; CDR2 reads FYNNEI. As DNA, the CDR3 is TGTGCCACCCTTAGAGGGGGCGAGACTGAAGCTTTCTTT. Protein sequence: CATLRGGETEAFF.

The V call is TRBV6-5, the J call TRBJ1-4, with 7 bases aligning to TRBD1. The V and J ends lost 7 bases and 8 bases, in that order; junction bases with no gene match: 10. CDR3 length: 14 residues. Germline lookup yields CDR1 MNHEY and CDR2 SVGAGI. CDR3 nucleotides: TGTGCCAGCAAGGGGACGAAGGACAGGGAAAAACTGTTTTTT. This gives the protein CASKGTKDREKLFF.

The gene calls are TRBV5-1 and TRBJ1-3; no clear D gene. Trimming took off 0 bases at V and 3 bases at J, with 10 bases between the two ends. CDR1 is SGHRS, CDR2 YFSETQ, per germline. CDR3 length: 15 residues. CDR3 residues: CASSLEGEGGNTIYF. In DNA, the CDR3 is TGCGCCAGCAGCTTGGAGGGAGAGGGTGGAAACACCATATATTTT.

This clone was recorded many times. The V gene is TRBV19, the J gene TRBJ1-2; weak D call: TRBD1 (5 bases). The CDR3 consists of 9 residues. V was trimmed by 10 bases and J by 8 bases, leaving 8 bases between them. Germline lookup yields CDR1 LNHDA and CDR2 SQIVND (reference sequence). The CDR3: CATGGGYTF. The CDR3 region has the DNA TGTGCCACCGGGGGAGGCTACACCTTC.

The rearrangement links TRBV3-1 (or the pseudogene TRBV3-2) to TRBJ1-1; TRBD1 matches at 10 bases. Germline-derived CDR1 and CDR2 are LGHDT and YNNKEL (reference sequence). The CDR3 covers 15 residues. V gave up 3 bases and J gave up 10 bases; unmatched junction bases: 11. CDR3 DNA sequence: TGTGCCAGCAGCCACGACAGGGGGCGAGGGCCCGGAGCTTTCTTT. This translates into CASSHDRGRGPGAFF.

J is TRBJ1-1 and V is TRBV5-1; TRBD1 agrees at 9 bases. This CDR3 comprises 15 residues. Trimming took 2 bases from V and 1 from J; bases not matched to a gene: 3. In germline, CDR1 is SGHRS, CDR2 YFSETQ. The CDR3 DNA reads TGCGCCAGCAGCTTATCGACAGGGGGGAACACTGAAGCTTTCTTT. As protein: CASSLSTGGNTEAFF.